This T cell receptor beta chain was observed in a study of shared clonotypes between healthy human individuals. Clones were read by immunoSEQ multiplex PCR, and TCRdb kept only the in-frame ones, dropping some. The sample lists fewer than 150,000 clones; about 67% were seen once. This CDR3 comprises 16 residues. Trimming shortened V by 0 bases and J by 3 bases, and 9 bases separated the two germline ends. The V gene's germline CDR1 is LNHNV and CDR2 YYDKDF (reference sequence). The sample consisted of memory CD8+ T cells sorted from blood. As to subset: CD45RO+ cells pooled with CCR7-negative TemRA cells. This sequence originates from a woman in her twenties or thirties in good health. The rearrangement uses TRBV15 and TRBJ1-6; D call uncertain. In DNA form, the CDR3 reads TGTGCCACCAGCAGAGAGAAGAACGACTATAATTCACCCCTCCACTTT. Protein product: CATSREKNDYNSPLHF.